Following are 28 T cell receptor beta chains from one sample sequenced in a study of memory CD4+ T cells and cytomegalovirus serostatus. Single viable CD3+CD4+CD8-CD45RO+ cells were sorted as the memory CD4+ T cells. Using immunoSEQ multiplex PCR, the repertoire was profiled, and TCRdb retains in-frame clones only, with some absent. Here the sample spans about 80,000 clones, 65% to 85% being singletons. The specimen sequenced was memory CD4+ T cells from blood. These receptors were obtained from an adult in good health and CMV-seronegative.

The rearrangement links TRBV7-3 to TRBJ2-3; D is unresolved. V was clipped by 5 bases and J by 6 bases, with 12 bases between them. CDR1 SGHTA and CDR2 FQGTGA come from the germline V gene. The length of the CDR3 is 13 residues. The CDR3 nucleotides read TGTGCCAGCAGCCAAGCCCTAGGGGATACGCAGTATTTT. Protein: CASSQALGDTQYF. The variable domain in full, completed from reference TRBV7-3 and TRBJ2-3, reads GAGVSQTPSNKVTEKGKYVELRCDPISGHTALYWYRQSLGQGPEFLIYFQGTGAADDSGLPNDRFFAVRPEGSVSTLKIQRTERGDSAVYLCASSQALGDTQYFGPGTRLTVL.

This chain links TRBV7-9 with TRBJ2-4; the match to TRBD1 covers 10 bases. Trimming at V came to 5 bases and at J to 1 base, leaving 11 bases not matched to a gene. Germline V gene sequence: CDR1 SEHNR, CDR2 FQNEAQ (reference sequence). This CDR3 is 18 amino acids long. The CDR3 region has the DNA TGTGCCAGCAGCCTCGGGACAGGGGCCGTCCTGGCCAAAAACATTCAGTACTTC. This gives the protein CASSLGTGAVLAKNIQYF.

This clone showed up just a few times. This chain uses TRBV7-9 with TRBJ1-3, with 8 bases that match TRBD1. The length of the CDR3 is 17 residues. V shed 0 bases, J shed 2 bases, and the junction held 6 bases outside the gene matches. The germline V gene encodes CDR1 SEHNR and CDR2 FQNEAQ (reference sequence). Here the CDR3 DNA reads TGTGCCAGCAGCTTAGCCCGTTCAGGGGGCGCTGGAAACACCATATATTTT. It encodes CASSLARSGGAGNTIYF. Complete variable domain (other parts from reference TRBV7-9 and TRBJ1-3): DTGVSQNPRHKITKRGQNVTFRCDPISEHNRLYWYRQTLGQGPEFLTYFQNEAQLEKSRLLSDRFSAERPKGSFSTLEIQRTEQGDSAMYLCASSLARSGGAGNTIYFGEGSWLTVV.

This clone is a singleton in its sample. V usage is TRBV6-4 and J usage is TRBJ1-6; the D gene is possibly TRBD1 (5 bases). Germline V gene data show CDR1 as MRHNA and CDR2 as SNTAGT. The CDR3 is 13 amino acids. V lost 4 bases to trimming and J lost 7 bases, with 8 bases between them. The DNA of the CDR3 is TGTGCCAGCAGTGGTTCAGGGAATTCACCCCTCCACTTT. This codes for CASSGSGNSPLHF.

The V and J genes are TRBV7-9 and TRBJ2-1, with TRBD2 as a possible D gene (6 bases). The CDR3 loop spans 15 amino acids. The V and J ends lost 5 bases and 0 bases respectively, with 11 bases between them. Germline V lookup: CDR1 SEHNR, CDR2 FQNEAQ (reference sequence). The chain's CDR3 is CASSPRGTSYNEQFF. DNA of the CDR3: TGTGCCAGCAGCCCTCGGGGGACCTCCTACAATGAGCAGTTCTTC. The variable domain in full, with the rest retrieved from reference TRBV7-9 and TRBJ2-1, is DTGVSQNPRHKITKRGQNVTFRCDPISEHNRLYWYRQTLGQGPEFLTYFQNEAQLEKSRLLSDRFSAERPKGSFSTLEIQRTEQGDSAMYLCASSPRGTSYNEQFFGPGTRLTVL.

The chain couples TRBV7-6 to TRBJ1-5; no firm D call. CDR3 length equals 14 residues. Trimming cost V 0 bases and J 5 bases, with 8 bases left between them. Germline V gene lookup returns CDR1 SGHVS and CDR2 FNYEAQ. For the CDR3, the DNA is TGTGCCAGCAGCTTAGCTGATCGATATCAGCCCCAGCATTTT. It codes for CASSLADRYQPQHF.

The V gene is TRBV19, the J gene TRBJ2-3, with unresolved D. The CDR3 covers 16 residues. Trimming took 6 bases from V and 4 from J, leaving 20 bases between them. The germline CDR1 and CDR2 sequences are LNHDA and SQIVND (reference sequence). CDR3 residues: CASSPMGSGRADTQYF. CDR3 DNA sequence: TGTGCCAGTAGCCCAATGGGCTCTGGTCGGGCAGATACGCAGTATTTT. The entire variable domain, with the rest obtained from reference TRBV19 and TRBJ2-3, is as follows: DGGITQSPKYLFRKEGQNVTLSCEQNLNHDAMYWYRQDPGQGLRLIYYSQIVNDFQKGDIAEGYSVSREKKESFPLTVTSAQKNPTAFYLCASSPMGSGRADTQYFGPGTRLTVL.

The chain carries TRBV10-3 and TRBJ1-1; unclear D gene. CDR1 and CDR2 from the germline V gene are ENHRY and SYGVKD. The CDR3 extends over 12 amino acids. Trimming took off 4 bases at V and 1 base at J, with 4 bases between the two ends. The CDR3 spells CAISGRNTEAFF. DNA for the CDR3: TGTGCCATCAGTGGGAGGAACACTGAAGCTTTCTTT.

This chain's CDR3 is CASSITLAGSTDTQYF. CDR3 DNA sequence: TGTGCCAGTAGTATCACCCTAGCAGGGAGCACAGATACGCAGTATTTT. The rearrangement links TRBV19 to TRBJ2-3; D assignment may be TRBD1 or TRBD2 (5 bases each). The CDR3 length is 16 residues. V was shortened by 3 bases and J by 0 bases, with 13 bases between the two germline ends. Germline values: CDR1 LNHDA, CDR2 SQIVND (reference sequence).

This clone was recorded a few times. The chain has TRBV5-1 and TRBJ2-2, with D hard to call. Germline CDR1 reads SGHRS; CDR2 reads YFSETQ. The CDR3 length is 12 residues. The ends were cut back, 2 bases at V and 8 bases at J, with 7 bases in the middle. The CDR3 nucleotides are TGCGCCAGCAGCTTTATTCCTGGGGAGCTGTTTTTT. Translation: CASSFIPGELFF.

This clone occurred once. The chain links TRBV29-1 to TRBJ1-5; unclear D gene. The CDR3 is 14 residues long. Trimming removed 4 bases from V and 0 bases from J, with 10 bases in between. Per the germline V gene, CDR1 is SQVTM and CDR2 is ANQGSEA. The CDR3 sequence is CSVVSGYSNQPQHF. In DNA, the CDR3 is TGCAGCGTTGTTTCCGGTTATAGCAATCAGCCCCAGCATTTT.

This sequence joins TRBV5-4 and TRBJ2-3; perhaps TRBD2 as D (7 bases). CDR1 is SGHNT and CDR2 is YYREEE in the germline V gene (reference sequence). Deletions cut 4 bases from V and 1 base from J, with 13 bases between. The CDR3 has 15 residues. CDR3 region: CASSLGGPRTDTQYF. The CDR3 bases are TGTGCCAGCAGCCTCGGGGGGCCTCGCACAGATACGCAGTATTTT.

The chain uses TRBV27 and TRBJ1-3; 7 bases are a match to TRBD1. The junction had 6 bases not matched to a gene; V was cut back by 10 bases and J by 0 bases. Germline V gene data show CDR1 as MNHEY and CDR2 as SMNVEV (reference sequence). There are 14 residues in the CDR3. CDR3: CATRQGLSGNTIYF. The CDR3 DNA reads TGTGCCACCAGACAGGGACTCTCTGGAAACACCATATATTTT.

The V gene is TRBV5-6, the J gene TRBJ1-2; no definite D call. V lost 0 bases to trimming and J lost 8 bases, with 14 bases between them. Germline V CDR1 and CDR2: SGHDT, YYEEEE. The CDR3 covers 14 residues. The CDR3 region is CASSLERGSRGYTF. The CDR3 DNA reads as TGTGCCAGCAGCTTGGAGAGAGGGTCTAGAGGCTACACCTTC.

This chain connects TRBV27 to TRBJ2-1; 11 bases are shared with TRBD2. Trimming took 5 bases from V and 5 from J; bases not matched to a gene: 8. Germline values: CDR1 MNHEY, CDR2 SMNVEV (reference sequence). This CDR3 has 16 residues. The CDR3 nucleotides are TGTGCCAGCAGTCGCCCGACTAGCGGGATCGACAATGAGCAGTTCTTC. It codes for CASSRPTSGIDNEQFF.

In nucleotides, the CDR3 is TGCGCCAGCAGCCAAGCGGCAGAAGAGACCCAGTACTTC. As protein: CASSQAAEETQYF. The chain joins TRBV4-3 to TRBJ2-5; no clear D. Germline CDR1 is LGHNA and CDR2 is YSLEER. V was clipped by 1 base and J by 3 bases, with 6 bases between them. There are 13 residues in the CDR3.

This clone was observed a few times. The V call is TRBV10-3, the J call TRBJ1-1, with D perhaps TRBD1 (5 bases). This CDR3 has 12 residues. CDR1 is ENHRY, CDR2 SYGVKD, per germline. Trimming left V 11 bases short and J 4 bases short, with 14 bases between. The CDR3, as DNA: TGTGCCTACGGGAGAGGGACCACTGAAGCTTTCTTT. Residues: CAYGRGTTEAFF.

This clone was recorded only once. This chain uses TRBV6-1 with TRBJ2-3; 7 bases align to TRBD1. CDR3 length: 14 residues. Germline-derived CDR1 and CDR2 are MNHNS and SASEGT. Trimming at V came to 6 bases and at J to 2 bases, leaving 5 bases not matched to a gene. CDR3 in DNA: TGTGCCAGCAGGTCCGACAGGGACACAGATACGCAGTATTTT. Amino acids: CASRSDRDTDTQYF.

V usage is TRBV28 and J usage is TRBJ1-2, with 10 bases aligning to TRBD1. This CDR3 spans 15 amino acids. The ends lost 7 bases at V and 4 bases at J; junction bases unmatched: 9. CDR1 and CDR2 (germline): MDHEN, SYDVKM. The CDR3 region has the DNA TGTGCCAGCAACTCCCCGGGACAGGGGAGCTATGGCTACACCTTC. Translating it yields CASNSPGQGSYGYTF.

Only one count was recorded for this clone. This chain joins TRBV5-1 and TRBJ1-1; TRBD1 might be the D (6 bases). V gave up 4 bases and J gave up 1 base, with 17 bases separating them. This CDR3 has 16 amino acids. Germline V lookup: CDR1 SGHRS, CDR2 YFSETQ. CDR3 nucleotide sequence: TGCGCCAGCAGCCGCCCGGGGGGGCAGTCGAACACTGAAGCTTTCTTT. Translating it yields CASSRPGGQSNTEAFF.

This sequence joins TRBV9 and TRBJ2-7; 7 bases are a match to TRBD1. With V trimmed by 4 bases and J by 2 bases, 6 bases remained unmatched. The CDR3 spans 14 residues. The germline V gene has CDR1 SGDLS and CDR2 YYNGEE. CDR3 amino acids: CASSPQTGTYEQYF. Written as DNA, the CDR3 is TGTGCCAGCAGCCCACAGACAGGGACCTACGAGCAGTACTTC.

This clone has more than one count but fewer than ten. V usage is TRBV7-6 and J usage is TRBJ2-5; 8 bases are a match to TRBD1. Germline V lookup: CDR1 SGHVS, CDR2 FNYEAQ. With 5 bases clipped from V and 3 bases from J, the junction kept 5 bases outside the gene matches. CDR3 length: 14 amino acids. CDR3 DNA: TGTGCCAGCAGCCGGGGACAGGCGAAAGAGACCCAGTACTTC. Translating gives CASSRGQAKETQYF.

The gene calls are TRBV6-6 and TRBJ1-1; D gene uncertain. V dropped 2 bases and J dropped 0 bases, with 4 bases sitting between them. The CDR3 consists of 13 residues. Germline V CDR1 and CDR2: MNHNY, SVGAGI (reference sequence). CDR3 bases: TGTGCCAGCAGTTACCGGATGAACACTGAAGCTTTCTTT. Encoded protein: CASSYRMNTEAFF.

The CDR3 here is CASSSAGTGDFGELFF. As DNA, the CDR3 is TGTGCCAGCAGTTCCGCGGGGACAGGGGATTTCGGGGAGCTGTTTTTT. The chain links TRBV28 to TRBJ2-2; 10 bases are a match to TRBD1. With V trimmed by 4 bases and J by 7 bases, 9 bases remained unmatched. The germline V gene encodes CDR1 MDHEN and CDR2 SYDVKM. CDR3 length: 16 amino acids.

The rearrangement links TRBV7-9 to TRBJ2-2; 8 bases are a match to TRBD2. With 5 bases clipped from V and 4 bases from J, the junction kept 12 bases outside the gene matches. CDR1 and CDR2 from the germline V gene are SEHNR and FQNEAQ (reference sequence). The CDR3 runs to 17 residues. The CDR3 nucleotides read TGTGCCAGCAGCATACAGCGGGGGCGTGGAGGCACCGGGGAGCTGTTTTTT. This encodes CASSIQRGRGGTGELFF.

This clone was recorded only once. The chain joins TRBV6-5 to TRBJ1-1; 10 nucleotides line up with TRBD1. Unmatched junction bases numbered 3, after V lost 5 bases and J lost 3 bases. There are 14 residues in the CDR3. CDR1 and CDR2 from the germline V gene are MNHEY and SVGAGI. CDR3: CASSKGQGYTEAFF. CDR3 nucleotide sequence: TGTGCCAGCAGTAAGGGACAGGGGTACACTGAAGCTTTCTTT.

This clone was recorded a few times. The V gene is TRBV19, the J gene TRBJ1-3, with 11 positions matching TRBD1. The junction had 0 bases not matched to a gene; V was cut back by 3 bases and J by 2 bases. The CDR3 runs 15 residues. CDR1 is LNHDA, CDR2 SQIVND, per germline (reference sequence). This CDR3 reads CASSMGQGAGNTIYF. The CDR3 DNA is TGTGCCAGTAGTATGGGACAGGGGGCTGGAAACACCATATATTTT.

This clone was seen more than once but under ten times. The chain carries TRBV7-2 and TRBJ1-6, with no clear D. The ends were cut back, 4 bases at V and 9 bases at J, with 10 bases in the middle. Germline assignment: CDR1 SGHTA and CDR2 FQGNSA. The CDR3 has 13 residues. DNA of the CDR3: TGTGCCAGCAGCTCTGCAGAGTTTTCACCCCTCCACTTT. Protein product: CASSSAEFSPLHF.